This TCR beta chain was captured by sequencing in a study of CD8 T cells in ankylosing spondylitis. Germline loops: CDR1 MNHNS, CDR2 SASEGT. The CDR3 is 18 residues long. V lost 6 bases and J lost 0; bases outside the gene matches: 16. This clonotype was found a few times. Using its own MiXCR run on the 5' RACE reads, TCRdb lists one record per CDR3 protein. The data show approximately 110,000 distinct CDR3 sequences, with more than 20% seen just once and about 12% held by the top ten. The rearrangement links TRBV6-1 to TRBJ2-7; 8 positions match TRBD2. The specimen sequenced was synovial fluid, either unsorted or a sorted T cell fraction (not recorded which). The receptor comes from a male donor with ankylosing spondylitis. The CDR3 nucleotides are TGTGCCAGCAGCCCTGGACTAGCTACCGGGGTTAGCTCCTACGAGCAGTACTTC. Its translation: CASSPGLATGVSSYEQYF.